This T cell receptor (beta chain) was sequenced in a study of T cell responses to AZD1222 COVID-19 vaccine. The data were produced by immunoSEQ multiplex PCR, yet TCRdb's version contains in-frame clones alone and is incomplete. The sample has over 150,000 clones; 85% to 90% are singletons. The CDR3 spans 14 residues. Whole-study results and caveats: Of spike-specific TCRs, nearly half reportedly target regions left unmutated in variants. Baseline seropositivity occurred in only a handful of AZD1222 recipients.

This clone has a single count. Antigen: not known. The specimen was peripheral blood, collected on day 0 of AZD1222 vaccination. The receptor's source is an adult in good health. V and J are TRBV12-2 and TRBJ2-5; the table gives TRBD2 as D, unverified against the DNA. TRBV12-2 is termed a pseudogene. This CDR3 reads CASRLAGGEETQYF. Here the CDR3 DNA reads TGTGCAAGTCGCTTGGCGGGGGGCGAAGAGACCCAGTACTTC.